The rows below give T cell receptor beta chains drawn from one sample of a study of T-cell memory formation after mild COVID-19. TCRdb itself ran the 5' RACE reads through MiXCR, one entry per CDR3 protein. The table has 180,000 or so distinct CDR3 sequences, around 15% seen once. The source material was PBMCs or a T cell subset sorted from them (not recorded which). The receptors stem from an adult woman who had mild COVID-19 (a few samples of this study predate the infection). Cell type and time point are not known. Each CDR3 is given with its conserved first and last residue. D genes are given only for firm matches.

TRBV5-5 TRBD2 CASSLVLAGAQETQYF
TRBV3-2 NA CASSQFGQGAYNEQFF
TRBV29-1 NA CSVRTHPNTEAFF
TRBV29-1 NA CSVGIRGETQYF
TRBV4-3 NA CASSQVAGRAEAFF
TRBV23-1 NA CASSPICQTYEQYF
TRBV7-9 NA CASRIQETQYF
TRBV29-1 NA CSVVVPPGNQPQHF
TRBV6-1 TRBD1 CASSAGTGNYEQYF
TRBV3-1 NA CASSQRGSTDTQYF
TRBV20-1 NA CSASGRTPLDEQFF
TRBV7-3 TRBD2 CASSLTSGSSLDEQFF
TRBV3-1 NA CASSQALGGQETQYF
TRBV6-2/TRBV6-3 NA CASSPIYGTPSYEQYF
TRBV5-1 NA CASSLAGQTNTEAFF
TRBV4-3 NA CASSQESGASSTQYF
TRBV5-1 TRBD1 CASSPAGTGDPSTDTQYF
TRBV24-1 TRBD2 CATSDGGRAPDTQYF
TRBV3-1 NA CASSQDPPGSGADTQYF
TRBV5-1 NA CASSLDTSNTGELFF
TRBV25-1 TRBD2 CASSDGGAPDTQYF
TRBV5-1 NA CASSLDAGANYGYTF
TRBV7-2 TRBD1 CASSLHSGTVVTDTQYF
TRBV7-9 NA CASSLRENTEAFF
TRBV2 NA CASSESVRRSYNEQFF
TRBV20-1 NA CSARDMRGMGDEQFF
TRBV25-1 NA CASSEYRGSPLHF
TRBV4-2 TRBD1 CASSQLTGNAGELFF
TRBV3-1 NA CASRRGPYTEAFF
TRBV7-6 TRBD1 CASSYYGQGNEKLFF
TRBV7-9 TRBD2 CASSPSRTSADTQYF
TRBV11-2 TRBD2 CASSLDGRASYEQYF
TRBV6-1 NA CASSEADRNSPLHF
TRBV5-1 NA CASSLGGGNQPQHF
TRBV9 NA CASSQHSTYQETQYF
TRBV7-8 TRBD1 CASSQRTGGNFNSPLHF